This T cell receptor (beta chain) was identified in a study of shared clonotypes between healthy human individuals. V was cut by 3 bases and J by 0 bases, with 13 bases left in between. CDR1 and CDR2 (germline): KGHSH, LQKENI. This CDR3 contains 16 residues. As processed by the authors: Without quality scores, immunoSEQ junctional reads could not be filtered like full-length reads. Libraries were prepared by immunoSEQ multiplex PCR; TCRdb keeps only in-frame clonotypes and omits some of them. V and J calls and clone size are given by that table; D and trimming were obtained from the DNA. This sample has about 2 million clones; 95% occur once, and the top ten carry more than 0.1%.

This TCR derives from a man in his late teens or twenties in good health. V and J are TRBV18 and TRBJ2-3, with D possibly being TRBD1 (6 bases). Sequencing input: naive CD4+ T cells sorted from blood. Described subset: CD45RA+ positively selected. The CDR3 DNA reads as TGTGCCAGCTCACCGCCTCCTGGGGGCAGCACAGATACGCAGTATTTT. Translating it yields CASSPPPGGSTDTQYF.